Below, 27 T cell receptor beta chains from the same sample are listed, as sequenced in a study of PD-1 blockade in mismatch repair-deficient tumors. Only in-frame clones appear in the TCRdb table, and some are missing; sequencing was by immunoSEQ multiplex PCR. The data contain some 120,000 clones, 70% to 90% of them singletons. This specimen consisted of peripheral blood, obtained 44 weeks after starting pembrolizumab. These receptors originate from an adult with mismatch repair-deficient cancer.

This chain links TRBV28 with TRBJ2-7, with unresolved D. The germline V gene encodes CDR1 MDHEN and CDR2 SYDVKM. The CDR3 has 12 residues. Trimming shortened V by 5 bases and J by 0 bases, and 5 bases separated the two germline ends. The CDR3 is CASSPNSYEQYF. CDR3 nucleotides: TGTGCCAGCAGTCCGAACTCCTACGAGCAGTACTTC.

The sample holds one count of this clone. The chain is built from TRBV11-2 and TRBJ2-7, with TRBD1 identical over 11 bases. Germline V gene data show CDR1 as SGHAT and CDR2 as FQNNGV. Trimming took 5 bases from V and 7 from J; bases not matched to a gene: 10. The CDR3 covers 15 residues. This CDR3 is CASSPPGQGVKEQYF. CDR3 sequence (DNA): TGTGCCAGCAGCCCCCCGGGACAGGGGGTAAAAGAGCAGTACTTC.

The J gene is TRBJ2-3, the V gene TRBV6-5; 7 bases fit TRBD2. Unmatched junction bases numbered 1, after V lost 2 bases and J lost 2 bases. The CDR3 consists of 14 residues. The V gene's germline CDR1 is MNHEY and CDR2 SVGAGI. CDR3 sequence: CASSYGRATDTQYF. DNA of the CDR3: TGTGCCAGCAGTTACGGGAGGGCCACAGATACGCAGTATTTT.

This clone was seen once. The rearrangement links TRBV29-1 to TRBJ2-5; 10 bases line up with TRBD1. Unmatched junction bases numbered 9, after V lost 6 bases and J lost 2 bases. CDR3 length equals 15 residues. Per the germline V gene, CDR1 is SQVTM and CDR2 is ANQGSEA. The CDR3 bases are TGCAGCGTCCGACCGGGACAGGGGCCTCAAGAGACCCAGTACTTC. Its protein is CSVRPGQGPQETQYF. Combining the CDR3 with reference TRBV29-1 and TRBJ2-5 gives the whole variable domain SAVISQKPSRDICQRGTSLTIQCQVDSQVTMMFWYRQQPGQSLTLIATANQGSEATYESGFVIDKFPISRPNLTFSTLTVSNMSPEDSSIYLCSVRPGQGPQETQYFGPGTRLLVL.

The chain is built from TRBV6-6 and TRBJ2-7; no firm D call. The CDR3 length is 13 residues. Germline V gene data show CDR1 as MNHNY and CDR2 as SVGAGI (reference sequence). Trimming removed 0 bases from V and 1 base from J, with 4 bases in between. The chain's CDR3 is CASSYSRSYEQYF. The DNA for the CDR3 is TGTGCCAGCAGTTACTCCCGTTCCTACGAGCAGTACTTC.

This clone was detected once. Written as DNA, the CDR3 is TGTGCCAGCAGCTTACTAGCGGGAGGGCCGTCTGACGAGCAGTACTTC. Translating it yields CASSLLAGGPSDEQYF. The rearrangement joins TRBV13 to TRBJ2-7; TRBD2 agrees at 12 bases. The CDR3 spans 16 residues. Trimming took 2 bases from V and 5 from J; bases not matched to a gene: 7. Per the germline V gene, CDR1 is PRHDT and CDR2 is FYEKMQ (reference sequence). The full variable domain, its missing parts supplied by reference TRBV13 and TRBJ2-7, is AAGVIQSPRHLIKEKRETATLKCYPIPRHDTVYWYQQGPGQDPQFLISFYEKMQSDKGSIPDRFSAQQFSDYHSELNMSSLELGDSALYFCASSLLAGGPSDEQYFGPGTRLTVT.

With respect to this clone: Other DNA sequences in this specimen translate into the identical CDR3. The J gene is TRBJ2-7, the V gene TRBV4-1, with 8 bases fitting TRBD1. V lost 1 base to trimming and J lost 4 bases; unmatched junction nucleotides: 3. The CDR3 has 14 residues. Germline V CDR1 and CDR2: MGHRA, YSYEKL. Here the CDR3 reads CASSQGQGSYEQYF. In DNA form, the CDR3 reads TGCGCCAGCAGCCAAGGACAGGGGAGTTACGAGCAGTACTTC.

The V call is TRBV18, the J call TRBJ2-3; no clear D. There are 13 residues in the CDR3. The V end lost 1 base, the J end lost 5 bases, and 7 bases lay between the germline ends. Per germline, CDR1 KGHSH and CDR2 LQKENI. The CDR3 bases are TGTGCCAGCTCACCACGTTCGCTAGATACGCAGTATTTT. Encoded protein: CASSPRSLDTQYF.

This chain uses TRBV30 with TRBJ2-1; tentatively, D is TRBD1 or TRBD2 (5 bases each). The V end was cut by 5 bases, the J end by 9 bases, with 14 bases between. Germline V gives CDR1 GTSNPN, CDR2 SVGIG (reference sequence). The CDR3 consists of 12 residues. CDR3 nucleotide sequence: TGTGCCTGGGCGGTGGGGACGAGTGAGCAGTTCTTC. It encodes CAWAVGTSEQFF.

The chain links TRBV5-1 to TRBJ2-1, with TRBD2 matching over 7 bases. The V gene end was trimmed by 5 bases and the J gene end by 4 bases; junction bases not matched to a gene: 3. The germline V gene has CDR1 SGHRS and CDR2 YFSETQ. This CDR3 comprises 13 residues. The CDR3 loop reads CASRASGYNEQFF. DNA of the CDR3: TGCGCCAGCAGGGCTAGCGGTTACAATGAGCAGTTCTTC.

This chain links TRBV19 with TRBJ2-3, with D possibly called TRBD1 or TRBD2 (6 bases each). Germline loops: CDR1 LNHDA, CDR2 SQIVND (reference sequence). Trimming stripped 0 bases from V and 5 bases from J, with 12 bases between. This CDR3 has 15 amino acids. Written as DNA, the CDR3 is TGTGCCAGTAGTATAGAGGCAGGGGAGGTAGATACGCAGTATTTT. Encoded protein: CASSIEAGEVDTQYF.

V gene TRBV11-2 combines with J gene TRBJ1-2; D unclear. Germline-derived CDR1 and CDR2 are SGHAT and FQNNGV. Trimming pared 3 bases from V and 3 bases from J, leaving 14 bases between. This CDR3 spans 15 amino acids. The chain's CDR3 is CASSLAYGDYYGYTF. The DNA of the CDR3 is TGTGCCAGCAGCTTGGCCTACGGAGATTACTATGGCTACACCTTC.

The V gene is TRBV27, the J gene TRBJ2-4, with D unresolved. Germline CDR1 is MNHEY and CDR2 is SMNVEV (reference sequence). V was trimmed by 7 bases and J by 3 bases, leaving 13 bases between them. The CDR3 extends over 14 amino acids. The CDR3 DNA reads TGTGCCAGCACCCTGGGGTTGTTCAAAAACATTCAGTACTTC. Translated, it gives CASTLGLFKNIQYF.

The CDR3 DNA reads as TGTGCCAGCAACTGGGTTAACTACGAGCAGTACTTC. Translating it yields CASNWVNYEQYF. This chain connects TRBV6-1 to TRBJ2-7; the D is unclear. Germline V gene sequence: CDR1 MNHNS, CDR2 SASEGT. This CDR3 is 12 amino acids long. V was trimmed by 7 bases and J by 3 bases, leaving 10 bases between them.

This clone appeared a few times. The chain uses TRBV10-1 and TRBJ2-1; no clear D gene. The CDR3 loop spans 14 amino acids. Trimming took 0 bases from V and 3 from J, leaving 6 bases between them. Germline V gene lookup returns CDR1 WNHNN and CDR2 SYGVQD (reference sequence). In DNA form, the CDR3 reads TGCGCCAGCAGTGAGTCCACGGACTACAATGAGCAGTTCTTC. Amino acid sequence: CASSESTDYNEQFF.

The chain joins TRBV10-3 to TRBJ1-1; a possible D gene is TRBD1 (5 bases). The CDR3 sequence is 13 residues long. With 3 bases removed from V and 5 bases from J, the gap between germline ends came to 10 bases. Germline CDR1 reads ENHRY; CDR2 reads SYGVKD. The CDR3 reads CAISDRVGTEAFF. The CDR3 region has the DNA TGTGCCATCAGTGACAGGGTAGGTACTGAAGCTTTCTTT.

This clone was seen a single time. V is TRBV5-1 and J is TRBJ1-4; 7 bases map to TRBD1. Germline trimming cut 5 bases from V and 8 bases from J; bases unmatched to any gene: 27. The CDR3 runs to 20 residues. In germline, CDR1 is SGHRS, CDR2 YFSETQ. CDR3 bases: TGCGCCAGCAGGGTGGCCCCATGGGCCGACAGGGAGGGTTTGCCGGAAAAACTGTTTTTT. Translated, it gives CASRVAPWADREGLPEKLFF.

The chain recombines TRBV25-1 with TRBJ2-4; the D gene is possibly TRBD2 (5 bases). Trimming cost V 1 base and J 3 bases, with 7 bases left between them. Germline V lookup: CDR1 MGHDK, CDR2 SYGVNS. This CDR3 has 14 residues. The CDR3 loop is CASSESRGKNIQYF. The CDR3 DNA sequence: TGTGCCAGCAGTGAATCCCGGGGCAAAAACATTCAGTACTTC.

The chain uses TRBV7-9 and TRBJ2-1; TRBD2 matches at 13 bases. This CDR3 spans 17 amino acids. The ends lost 4 bases at V and 7 bases at J; junction bases unmatched: 10. Germline CDR1 SEHNR, CDR2 FQNEAQ (reference sequence). Here the CDR3 reads CASSSTSGRASGNEQFF. DNA for the CDR3: TGTGCCAGCAGCTCTACTAGCGGGAGGGCCTCGGGTAATGAGCAGTTCTTC.

The CDR3 DNA sequence: TGTGCCAGCAGCTTAGCCTACTGGGAGCAGTACTTC. It yields the protein CASSLAYWEQYF. The J gene is TRBJ2-7, the V gene TRBV11-2; D is uncertain. The CDR3 loop spans 12 amino acids. The germline V gene encodes CDR1 SGHAT and CDR2 FQNNGV. The germline V and J ends were trimmed by 1 base and 7 bases, with 8 bases remaining between them.

There are a few counts of this clone. The chain links TRBV7-8 to TRBJ2-1; 10 bases are a match to TRBD2. Germline-derived CDR1 and CDR2 are SGHVS and FQNEAQ. V gave up 0 bases and J gave up 3 bases; unmatched junction bases: 8. The CDR3 consists of 18 residues. CDR3 region: CASSLALPSGSIYNEQFF. The CDR3 coding sequence is TGTGCCAGCAGCTTAGCGCTGCCTAGCGGGAGTATCTACAATGAGCAGTTCTTC. Drawing the rest from reference TRBV7-8 and TRBJ2-1, the complete variable domain is GAGVSQSPRYKVAKRGQDVALRCDPISGHVSLFWYQQALGQGPEFLTYFQNEAQLDKSGLPSDRFFAERPEGSVSTLKIQRTQQEDSAVYLCASSLALPSGSIYNEQFFGPGTRLTVL.

The chain has TRBV9 and TRBJ2-4; TRBD2 is a possible D gene (6 bases). The V and J ends lost 1 base and 4 bases respectively, with 12 bases between them. Germline V gene sequence: CDR1 SGDLS, CDR2 YYNGEE. The CDR3 runs to 15 residues. The CDR3 nucleotides are TGTGCCAGCAGCGTAAGGGGAGGCCCAAAAAACATTCAGTACTTC. This encodes CASSVRGGPKNIQYF.

The genes are TRBV6-5 and TRBJ2-7; tentative D call: TRBD1 (5 bases). Germline CDR1 reads MNHEY; CDR2 reads SVGAGI. Trimming shortened V by 10 bases and J by 4 bases, and 17 bases separated the two germline ends. This CDR3 contains 13 residues. This chain's CDR3 is CATRTRVRYEQYF. CDR3 DNA sequence: TGTGCCACCCGGACACGCGTGAGGTACGAGCAGTACTTC.

The chain employs TRBV19 and TRBJ1-5, with D possibly being TRBD1 (5 bases). In germline, CDR1 is LNHDA, CDR2 SQIVND (reference sequence). V shed 3 bases and J shed 5 bases, with 14 bases lying between them. The CDR3 length is 15 residues. The CDR3, as DNA: TGTGCCAGTAGTATTGGCAGGGTCTGGGATCAGCCCCAGCATTTT. Protein product: CASSIGRVWDQPQHF.

The chain uses TRBV11-3 and TRBJ2-1, with 13 positions matching TRBD2. V trimming: 1 base; J trimming: 9 bases; junction bases outside the gene matches: 6. The CDR3 extends over 16 amino acids. Germline values: CDR1 SGHNT, CDR2 YENEEA. DNA of the CDR3: TGTGCCAGCAGCTTAGGAGGACTAGCGGGAGTCGGTGAGCAGTTCTTC. Encoded protein: CASSLGGLAGVGEQFF.

This clone showed up just a few times. V gene TRBV6-5 combines with J gene TRBJ2-1; 8 bases are a match to TRBD1. V gave up 5 bases and J gave up 10 bases; unmatched junction bases: 10. Germline CDR1 reads MNHEY; CDR2 reads SVGAGI. This CDR3 has 14 amino acids. The CDR3 sequence: CASSVRDRINEQFF. The CDR3 nucleotides read TGTGCCAGCAGTGTCCGGGACAGGATAAACGAGCAGTTCTTC.

J is TRBJ2-2 and V is TRBV15; D is unresolved. There are 15 residues in the CDR3. Germline loops: CDR1 LNHNV, CDR2 YYDKDF (reference sequence). V shed 1 base and J shed 4 bases, with 10 bases lying between them. CDR3 amino acids: CATSRVIGSTGELFF. The CDR3 DNA reads TGTGCCACCAGCAGAGTAATAGGATCCACCGGGGAGCTGTTTTTT.